The 8 T cell receptor beta chains in this list originate from one sample, sequenced in a study of Ad26.COV2.S vaccination and SARS-CoV-2 variants. Treatment denoted: roughly 19 received Ad26.COV2.S at low or high dose, single or two shots; several received placebo; per-sample allocation not given. Vaccine and placebo recipients were sampled on day 63 after the first injection. TCRdb's copy holds only in-frame clones and misses some; the assay was immunoSEQ multiplex PCR. The repertoire holds about half a million clones, with 70% to 90% as singletons. The sample consisted of peripheral blood, taken in a trial of Ad26.COV2.S vaccine versus placebo. The receptors shown here come from a person aged 18-65 years who received the Ad26.COV2.S COVID-19 vaccine or a placebo.

This rearrangement joins TRBV21-1 to TRBJ1-4; the DNA was not used to check the table's D call, TRBD1. TRBV21-1 is an annotated pseudogene. The CDR3 has 16 amino acids. DNA of the CDR3: TGTGCCAGCAGCAAGGGACAGGGGACAACTAATGAAAAACTGTTTTTT. This sequence encodes CASSKGQGTTNEKLFF.

The chain links TRBV18 to TRBJ2-7, with 9 bases fitting TRBD1. The CDR3 is 14 residues long. Germline CDR1 reads KGHSH; CDR2 reads LQKENI. V shed 5 bases and J 7 bases; nucleotides not matched to a gene: 9. The CDR3 DNA reads TGTGCCAGCTCAGATGACAGGGGGTTCGGGGAGCAGTACTTC. This translates into CASSDDRGFGEQYF.

V gene TRBV6-1 combines with J gene TRBJ2-7, with 12 bases that match TRBD2. Germline lookup yields CDR1 MNHNS and CDR2 SASEGT. The CDR3 has 17 amino acids. V was pared by 1 base and J by 3 bases, with 7 bases of the junction left unmatched. The CDR3 coding sequence is TGTGCCAGCAGTGAAGTCGCGACTAGCGGGAGTCTCTACGAGCAGTACTTC. Translated, it gives CASSEVATSGSLYEQYF.

The chain links TRBV27 to TRBJ2-7; D is unresolved. Germline loops: CDR1 MNHEY, CDR2 SMNVEV (reference sequence). Trimming pared 8 bases from V and 2 bases from J, leaving 25 bases between. This CDR3 region has 17 residues. CDR3 loop: CASVGRNKASVTYEQYF. Here the CDR3 DNA reads TGTGCCAGCGTCGGACGGAATAAGGCGTCGGTAACCTACGAGCAGTACTTC.

The chain uses TRBV28 and TRBJ2-7, with D tentatively TRBD2 (6 bases). This CDR3 has 15 amino acids. CDR1 is MDHEN, CDR2 SYDVKM, per germline. Trimming shortened V by 3 bases and J by 2 bases, and 14 bases separated the two germline ends. CDR3: CASSLNAGLPYEQYF. CDR3 DNA: TGTGCCAGCAGTTTGAACGCGGGACTTCCCTACGAGCAGTACTTC.

This clone was counted between two and nine times. The chain joins TRBV7-9 to TRBJ1-4; TRBD1 aligns across 9 bases. Trimming cost V 5 bases and J 0 bases; bases outside gene matches: 10. The CDR3 runs 18 residues. CDR1 is SEHNR, CDR2 FQNEAQ, per germline (reference sequence). The CDR3 bases are TGTGCCAGCAGCCACAACCGGGACAGGGTCGCAACTAATGAAAAACTGTTTTTT. This translates into CASSHNRDRVATNEKLFF.

This clone was detected a few times. The DNA for the CDR3 is TGTGCCAGTAGTCCTCGGACAGGGTATTCACCCCTCCACTTT. This encodes CASSPRTGYSPLHF. The chain links TRBV19 to TRBJ1-6, with 8 bases aligning to TRBD1. CDR1 LNHDA and CDR2 SQIVND come from the germline V gene (reference sequence). V lost 5 bases and J lost 8; bases outside the gene matches: 5. This CDR3 has 14 amino acids.

The chain couples TRBV2 to TRBJ2-3; a possible D gene is TRBD1 (6 bases). Germline V CDR1 and CDR2: SNHLY, FYNNEI. V dropped 7 bases and J dropped 6 bases, with 20 bases sitting between them. CDR3 length equals 15 residues. CDR3 region: CASMNGFTRGDTQYF. For the CDR3, the DNA is TGTGCCAGCATGAACGGCTTTACGAGGGGGGATACGCAGTATTTT.